What follows are 20 T cell receptor beta chains derived from one specimen sequenced in a study of human T cells and chemical hapten exposure. One entry per CDR3 protein results from TCRdb running MiXCR on the RACE reads. The data hold some 62,000 distinct CDR3 sequences, with 9.5% to 11% observed a single time. This sample's time point: patch test 3, about 24 weeks after DPC sensitization. As for treatment: therapeutic diphenylcyclopropenone sensitization with weekly scalp DPC. The input for sequencing was whole blood, taken in connection with sensitization to the hapten diphenylcyclopropenone (DPC). These receptors were obtained from a woman aged 25-40 years with alopecia areata. Some clones in this sample may be carry-over from other donors' samples.

There are a few counts of this clonotype. The chain joins TRBV7-9 to TRBJ2-7, with unresolved D. V was cut by 5 bases and J by 4 bases, with 9 bases left in between. This CDR3 has 12 residues. Germline assignment: CDR1 SEHNR and CDR2 FQNEAQ (reference sequence). CDR3 DNA sequence: TGTGCCAGCAGCAAGACCTCTTACGAGCAGTACTTC. This codes for CASSKTSYEQYF.

The V and J genes are TRBV7-9 and TRBJ2-3; TRBD2 might be the D (6 bases). The V end was cut by 2 bases, the J end by 2 bases, with 11 bases between. The CDR3 runs 15 residues. The germline gives CDR1 SEHNR, CDR2 FQNEAQ (reference sequence). Here the CDR3 reads CASSLTGTPTDTQYF. CDR3 nucleotide sequence: TGTGCCAGCAGCTTAACTGGGACTCCCACAGATACGCAGTATTTT.

This clonotype was picked up many times. V is TRBV6-1 and J is TRBJ1-6; D is undetermined. V gave up 1 base and J gave up 9 bases, with 16 bases separating them. Germline V gene sequence: CDR1 MNHNS, CDR2 SASEGT. CDR3 length: 16 residues. The CDR3 spells CASSEGRLDSSSPLHF. DNA of the CDR3: TGTGCCAGCAGTGAAGGACGCCTGGATAGTTCTTCACCCCTCCACTTT.

This clonotype came up many times. The J gene is TRBJ1-1, the V gene TRBV11-3; possibly TRBD1 for D (5 bases). Germline-derived CDR1 and CDR2 are SGHNT and YENEEA. V was pared by 1 base and J by 7 bases, with 13 bases between. This CDR3 region has 14 residues. CDR3 residues: CASSLGRMGGEAFF. In DNA form, the CDR3 reads TGTGCCAGCAGCTTAGGGCGGATGGGGGGTGAAGCTTTCTTT.

This clonotype has a handful of counts. CDR3 bases: TGTGCCAGCACCGGAACGACCATTGTAACCGAGTACCAAGAGACCCAGTACTTC. Its translation is CASTGTTIVTEYQETQYF. This chain joins TRBV28 and TRBJ2-5, with unresolved D. The germline V gene encodes CDR1 MDHEN and CDR2 SYDVKM. CDR3 length: 18 amino acids. V shed 7 bases and J shed 0 bases, with 24 bases lying between them.

This chain joins TRBV2 and TRBJ1-1; TRBD1 might be the D (5 bases). The CDR3 is made up of 14 amino acids. V was cut by 6 bases and J by 4 bases, with 15 bases left in between. Germline V gene data show CDR1 as SNHLY and CDR2 as FYNNEI. This CDR3 is CASSGTGTSTEAFF. The CDR3 DNA reads TGTGCCAGCAGCGGGACGGGGACTAGCACTGAAGCTTTCTTT.

This clonotype was counted between two and nine times. Here the CDR3 DNA reads TGTGCCAGCAGTTCGACGGTAGGGAGCAATCAGCCCCAGCATTTT. It yields the protein CASSSTVGSNQPQHF. The chain recombines TRBV7-2 with TRBJ1-5; D is undetermined. The V gene's germline CDR1 is SGHTA and CDR2 FQGNSA. Trimming stripped 6 bases from V and 1 base from J, with 13 bases between. The CDR3 is 15 amino acids.

This clonotype has at least ten counts. The rearrangement links TRBV12-3 or TRBV12-4 to TRBJ1-1, with D hard to call. The CDR3 runs to 14 residues. V shed 5 bases and J shed 5 bases, with 15 bases lying between them. CDR3 sequence (DNA): TGTGCCAGCAGTCCCGGACGGGGAGGGACTGAAGCTTTCTTT. Its translation: CASSPGRGGTEAFF.

About this clonotype itself: Relative to the germline gene, one junction end is altered; a read error may explain this. J is TRBJ2-1 and V is TRBV6-1; TRBD2 is a possible D gene (6 bases). CDR3 size: 15 residues. The germline CDR1 and CDR2 sequences are MNHNS and SASEGT. The CDR3 nucleotides read TGTGCCAGCACTGAACGGGGGACCCCCTACAATGAGCAGTTCTTC. This translates into CASTERGTPYNEQFF.

The rearrangement joins TRBV24-1 to TRBJ2-2; tentatively, D is TRBD2 (5 bases). V was shortened by 4 bases and J by 1 base, with 9 bases between the two germline ends. CDR1 and CDR2 (germline): KGHDR, SFDVKD. The CDR3 contains 15 residues. CDR3 protein: CATSDPRGNTGELFF. The CDR3 bases are TGTGCCACCAGTGACCCCCGGGGGAACACCGGGGAGCTGTTTTTT.

The chain is built from TRBV5-1 and TRBJ2-1; 12 positions agree with TRBD2. The CDR3 runs to 17 residues. Germline V CDR1 and CDR2: SGHRS, YFSETQ. V lost 4 bases to trimming and J lost 4 bases; unmatched junction nucleotides: 9. CDR3 region: CASSDGTSGFKYNEQFF. CDR3 nucleotides: TGCGCCAGCAGCGACGGGACTAGCGGGTTTAAATACAATGAGCAGTTCTTC.

This clonotype has more than one count but fewer than ten. The chain carries TRBV4-2 and TRBJ2-7; 7 bases are a match to TRBD1. CDR3 length: 14 amino acids. The germline V gene encodes CDR1 LGHNA and CDR2 YNFKEQ. J lost 12 bases, V lost 1 base, and 12 bases had no gene match. The CDR3 reads CASSQVDRLPIRYF. CDR3 nucleotide sequence: TGTGCCAGCAGCCAAGTGGACAGGTTGCCAATTCGGTACTTC.

In its sample, this clonotype was seen a few times. A junction end diverges from the germline sequence, so it may reflect a read error. J is TRBJ2-1 and V is TRBV20-1; D gene unclear. Germline CDR1 is DFQATT and CDR2 is SNEGSKA (reference sequence). The CDR3 contains 14 residues. CDR3 loop: CSARGRTSYNEQFF. CDR3 nucleotide sequence: TGCAGCGCTAGAGGACGAACTTCCTACAATGAGCAGTTCTTC.

At least ten counts were recorded for this clonotype. The chain couples TRBV19 to TRBJ1-6; 8 nucleotides line up with TRBD1. Germline trimming cut 2 bases from V and 9 bases from J; bases unmatched to any gene: 9. Germline CDR1 and CDR2: LNHDA and SQIVND (reference sequence). The CDR3 has 16 amino acids. Written as DNA, the CDR3 is TGTGCCAGTAGTATATCGAACGGACAGGGAGGTTCACCCCTCCACTTT. Its translation is CASSISNGQGGSPLHF.

This clonotype was detected many times. This chain links TRBV5-1 with TRBJ1-4; D gene ambiguous. CDR3 size: 17 residues. The V gene's germline CDR1 is SGHRS and CDR2 YFSETQ. Trimming took off 1 base at V and 3 bases at J, with 16 bases between the two ends. The CDR3 spells CASSLSDDGRANEKLFF. Here the CDR3 DNA reads TGCGCCAGCAGCTTGTCCGACGACGGGAGGGCTAATGAAAAACTGTTTTTT.

This clonotype appeared many times. V usage is TRBV7-3 and J usage is TRBJ1-1; the D is unclear. The CDR3 covers 11 residues. Germline loops: CDR1 SGHTA, CDR2 FQGTGA. V was clipped by 3 bases and J by 10 bases, with 9 bases between them. As DNA, the CDR3 is TGTGCCAGCAGCTTCGACGGAGTAGCTTTCTTT. Protein sequence: CASSFDGVAFF. The whole variable domain, remainder taken from reference TRBV7-3 and TRBJ1-1, is GAGVSQTPSNKVTEKGKYVELRCDPISGHTALYWYRQSLGQGPEFLIYFQGTGAADDSGLPNDRFFAVRPEGSVSTLKIQRTERGDSAVYLCASSFDGVAFFGQGTRLTVV.

This clonotype turned up a few times. The chain joins TRBV10-1 to TRBJ1-5, with D unresolved. This CDR3 has 13 amino acids. Looked up from germline, CDR1 is WNHNN and CDR2 is SYGVQD (reference sequence). Trimming cost V 5 bases and J 5 bases, with 10 bases left between them. CDR3 sequence (DNA): TGCGCCAGCAGTACCCGCAGCGATCAGCCCCAGCATTTT. It specifies CASSTRSDQPQHF.

There are a few counts of this clonotype. V usage is TRBV20-1 and J usage is TRBJ1-4; TRBD1 might be the D (6 bases). The germline V gene has CDR1 DFQATT and CDR2 SNEGSKA (reference sequence). This CDR3 spans 13 amino acids. V was cut by 0 bases and J by 7 bases, with 9 bases left in between. CDR3 in DNA: TGCAGTGCTAGAGAAGGGGGGTTTGAAAAACTGTTTTTT. Residues: CSAREGGFEKLFF.

This clonotype showed up many times. The chain is built from TRBV5-6 and TRBJ2-7; D gene ambiguous. Germline lookup yields CDR1 SGHDT and CDR2 YYEEEE. Trimming took off 5 bases at V and 0 bases at J, with 3 bases between the two ends. The CDR3 loop spans 11 amino acids. The CDR3 sequence is CASSYSYEQYF. In DNA, the CDR3 is TGTGCCAGCAGTTACTCCTACGAGCAGTACTTC.

This clonotype was seen ten or more times. The CDR3 is CSAPSGYYNEQFF. In nucleotides, the CDR3 is TGCAGTGCCCCTAGCGGTTACTACAATGAGCAGTTCTTC. The chain joins TRBV20-1 to TRBJ2-1; TRBD2 aligns across 7 bases. Germline CDR1 is DFQATT and CDR2 is SNEGSKA (reference sequence). This CDR3 region has 13 residues. Trimming took 6 bases from V and 3 from J; bases not matched to a gene: 5.